The rows below give T cell receptor beta chains drawn from one sample of a study of lymphopenia after photon versus proton radiotherapy. Here immunoSEQ multiplex PCR was the method, and the copy in TCRdb shows in-frame clones only, minus some. The sample shows roughly 13,000 clones, 88% of them seen only once. This material consisted of peripheral blood, taken from a patient treated with photon-based radiotherapy. The source is a man aged 60 to 75 with pancreatic cancer. Both conserved end residues are part of each CDR3. A D gene is named only where the DNA matches it firmly. Size is stated for part of the rows, as once, few or many counts, or as a class when the clone is expanded.

J | size | D | V | DNA | CDR3
TRBJ1-1 | . | . | TRBV7-9 | TGTGCCAGCAGCTTAACGGGTGGCGCTTTCTTT | CASSLTGGAFF
TRBJ2-1 | once | . | TRBV5-1 | TGCGCCAGCAGCTTTCAAGGTTACGGACTTGCCTACAATGAGCAGTTCTTC | CASSFQGYGLAYNEQFF
TRBJ1-6 | few | . | TRBV7-2 | TGTGCCAGCAGCGGGTACGATAATTCACCCCTCCACTTT | CASSGYDNSPLHF
TRBJ2-7 | . | TRBD1 | TRBV19 | TGTGCCAGTAGTTCTCGGACAGGACTCAACGAGCAGTACTTC | CASSSRTGLNEQYF
TRBJ2-1 | . | . | TRBV18 | TGTGCCAGCTCACCTCCCTCGGGGCCCTTGGGGCAGTTCTTC | CASSPPSGPLGQFF
TRBJ1-3 | . | . | TRBV4-2 | TGTGCCAGCAGCCCCCCGGCGGGCACGTTCGGCAGTAACACCATATATTTT | CASSPPAGTFGSNTIYF
TRBJ2-5 | . | TRBD2 | TRBV7-3 | TGTGCCAGCAGCCTGGGAGGGATACAGACCCAGTACTTC | CASSLGGIQTQYF
TRBJ2-1 | . | TRBD2 | TRBV30 | TGTGCCTGGAGTGGACTAGCGGGGGTGGAGCAGTTCTTC | CAWSGLAGVEQFF
TRBJ1-3 | . | . | TRBV27 | TGTGCCAGCAGTTTAGGACGGGGCTCTGGAAACACCATATATTTT | CASSLGRGSGNTIYF
TRBJ1-1 | . | . | TRBV13 | TGTGCCAGCAGCTTAGTAATATCTATTGCTGAAGCTTTCTTT | CASSLVISIAEAFF
TRBJ2-3 | . | . | TRBV4-1 | TGCGCCAGCAGCCTCCTCTGGGACGCCCAGAATACGCAGTATTTT | CASSLLWDAQNTQYF
TRBJ2-2 | . | . | TRBV7-2 | TGTGCCAGCAGCTTAGACCCCCCCTCGACGCGTGTGGGGGAGCTGTTTTTT | CASSLDPPSTRVGELFF
TRBJ2-6 | . | TRBD1 | TRBV19 | TGTGCCAGTAGTTCGCCGGGACAGCCAAGCTCTGGGGCCAACGTCCTGACTTTC | CASSSPGQPSSGANVLTF
TRBJ1-5 | . | . | TRBV2 | TGTGCCAGCAGTGAAGAGCACAATCAGCCCCAGCATTTT | CASSEEHNQPQHF
TRBJ1-6 | . | . | TRBV5-5 | TGTGCCAGCAGCCCAGTGGTGGCAGAGAATTCACCCCTCCACTTT | CASSPVVAENSPLHF
TRBJ1-1 | . | . | TRBV30 | TGTGCCTGGATGGGACTTTCGGCGAACACTGAAGCTTTCTTT | CAWMGLSANTEAFF
TRBJ2-7 | . | . | TRBV6-5 | TGTGCCAGCAGTTACTCGATGGGCGGCTACGAGCAGTACTTC | CASSYSMGGYEQYF
TRBJ1-3 | . | . | TRBV7-2 | TGTGCCAGCAGCTTTTTTAACTACGCTGGAAACACCATATATTTT | CASSFFNYAGNTIYF
TRBJ2-7 | . | . | TRBV4-2 | TGTGCCAGCAGCCCAACAGCGGATTTAAGTTCCTACGAGCAGTACTTC | CASSPTADLSSYEQYF
TRBJ1-3 | once | . | TRBV16 | TGTGCCAGCAGCCAATTCCTAGAGCCGGCATCTGGAAACACCATATATTTT | CASSQFLEPASGNTIYF
TRBJ2-7 | . | . | TRBV4-3 | TGCGCCAGCAGCCAAGATTCGTCACTCCCCTCCTACGAGCAGTACTTC | CASSQDSSLPSYEQYF
TRBJ2-5 | . | TRBD2 | TRBV5-4 | TGTGCCAGCAGCGCCCCGATGGCGGGGGGAGAGACCCAGTACTTC | CASSAPMAGGETQYF
TRBJ2-1 | . | . | TRBV7-4 | TGTGCCAGCAGCTTAGTACTAGGACCCTCCAATGAGCAGTTCTTC | CASSLVLGPSNEQFF
TRBJ1-3 | . | . | TRBV29-1 | TGCAGCGTTGAAAAGGGTACCACCATATATTTT | CSVEKGTTIYF
TRBJ2-1 | . | . | TRBV5-6 | TGTGCCAGCAACCGGATAAGCTCCTACAATGAGCAGTTCTTC | CASNRISSYNEQFF
TRBJ2-5 | . | . | TRBV27 | TGTGCCAGCAGTTTAGCCCGTCAACTGCAAGAGACCCAGTACTTC | CASSLARQLQETQYF
TRBJ2-1 | . | . | TRBV11-2 | TGTGCCAGCAGCTTAGGCACAGGGCCCTACAATGAGCAGTTCTTC | CASSLGTGPYNEQFF
TRBJ2-3 | . | TRBD1 | TRBV29-1 | TGCAGCGTCAGGGGGTTGGATACGCAGTATTTT | CSVRGLDTQYF
TRBJ1-2 | . | . | TRBV10-2 | TGCGCCAGCTCCACCCGACAGGACTCGATCTATGGCTACACCTTC | CASSTRQDSIYGYTF
TRBJ2-3 | . | . | TRBV6-5 | TGTGCCAGCAGCCCCCTGGGAGGCACAGATACGCAGTATTTT | CASSPLGGTDTQYF
TRBJ1-5 | . | . | TRBV5-6 | TGTGCCAGCAGCTTGGGACAGGTTCGCAATCAGCCCCAGCATTTT | CASSLGQVRNQPQHF
TRBJ2-7 | . | . | TRBV6-1 | TGTGCCAGCATGGACAGTCCTCGGTACGAGCAGTACTTC | CASMDSPRYEQYF
TRBJ1-6 | few | TRBD1 | TRBV4-1 | TGCGCCAGCAGCCATTGGGACAGGGCCCCAGATTCACCCCTCCACTTT | CASSHWDRAPDSPLHF
TRBJ1-2 | . | . | TRBV19 | TGTGCCAGTAGTACGCGACAGAGGAGCTACACCTTC | CASSTRQRSYTF
TRBJ1-2 | . | . | TRBV2 | TGTGCCAGCAGTGACAGGCGAGAGGATCCACTCTTC | CASSDRREDPLF
TRBJ2-3 | . | TRBD2 | TRBV2 | TGTGCCAGCATCTCCAGCGGGGGGGCGTATACGCAGTATTTT | CASISSGGAYTQYF
TRBJ1-5 | once | . | TRBV6-1 | TGTGCCAGCAGGTTGGCAAACAATCAGCCCCAGCATTTT | CASRLANNQPQHF
TRBJ2-5 | once | . | TRBV11-2 | TGTGCCAGCAGCTTTACGCCAGCACAAGAGACCCAGTACTTC | CASSFTPAQETQYF
TRBJ2-1 | . | . | TRBV7-2 | TGTGCCAGCAGCTCCAGGGGGGTCGATGAGCAGTTCTTC | CASSSRGVDEQFF
TRBJ2-1 | once | TRBD2 | TRBV6-4 | TGTGCCAGCAGTGACATAGCGGGGGGCTCGGGAGGGCAGTTCTTC | CASSDIAGGSGGQFF
TRBJ1-5 | . | TRBD1 | TRBV19 | TGTGCCAGTAGTATAGAGGGCAGGGGGCAACAGCCCCAGCATTTT | CASSIEGRGQQPQHF
TRBJ1-4 | . | . | TRBV4-3 | TGCGCCAGCAGCCGCGCGCTGGCTCTATCATATGAAAAACTGTTTTTT | CASSRALALSYEKLFF
TRBJ1-2 | . | . | TRBV19 | TGTGCCAGTAGTATACTGGGTCAGAACTATGGCTACACCTTC | CASSILGQNYGYTF
TRBJ1-2 | . | . | TRBV5-4 | TGTGCCAGCAGCTACCGCAGGGGCAGGACCTTC | CASSYRRGRTF
TRBJ1-3 | few | . | TRBV15 | TGTGCCACCGGAAAGTTCTCTGGAAACACCATATATTTT | CATGKFSGNTIYF
TRBJ1-2 | few | . | TRBV12-5 | TGTGCTAGTGGTTTGGGGGGAATTGGGGGAATTAACTATGGCTACACCTTC | CASGLGGIGGINYGYTF
TRBJ1-2 | . | . | TRBV14 | TGTGCCAGCAGCCAGGACACTTGGAGTGGCTACACCTTC | CASSQDTWSGYTF
TRBJ2-3 | . | TRBD2 | TRBV18 | TGTGCCAGCTCACAGCCGGGGGGAAATACGCAGTATTTT | CASSQPGGNTQYF
TRBJ2-2 | once | TRBD1 | TRBV2 | TGTGCCAGCAGGGGACAGGCGACGAACACCGGGGAGCTGTTTTTT | CASRGQATNTGELFF
TRBJ2-1 | . | . | TRBV19 | TGTGCCAGTAGTCTTGAGGGGGAGAGCTCCTACAATGAGCAGTTCTTC | CASSLEGESSYNEQFF
TRBJ1-6 | few | . | TRBV6-6 | TGTGCCAGTCAGGGTATCTATAATTCACCCCTCCACTTT | CASQGIYNSPLHF